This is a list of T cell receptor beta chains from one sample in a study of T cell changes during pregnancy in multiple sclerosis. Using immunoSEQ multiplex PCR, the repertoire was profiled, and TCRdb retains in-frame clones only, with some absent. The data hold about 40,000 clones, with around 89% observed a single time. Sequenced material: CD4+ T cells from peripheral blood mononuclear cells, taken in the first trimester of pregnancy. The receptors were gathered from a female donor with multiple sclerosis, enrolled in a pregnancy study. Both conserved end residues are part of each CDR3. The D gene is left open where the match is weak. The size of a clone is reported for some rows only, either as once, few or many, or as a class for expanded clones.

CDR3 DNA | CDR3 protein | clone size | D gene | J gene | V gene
TGTGCCTGGAATAGCGGGGGGCAAACAGATACGCAGTATTTT | CAWNSGGQTDTQYF | once | TRBD2 | TRBJ2-3 | TRBV30
TGTGCCAGCAGTCCGGGACTAGCGGTGCTAGGAGAGACCCAGTACTTC | CASSPGLAVLGETQYF | . | TRBD2 | TRBJ2-5 | TRBV28
TGTGCCAGCGGGAGCTACCCCTACAATGAGCAGTTCTTC | CASGSYPYNEQFF | . | . | TRBJ2-1 | TRBV7-2
TGTGCCAGCAGAATGACAGGGGCGGCTGAAGCTTTCTTT | CASRMTGAAEAFF | . | TRBD1 | TRBJ1-1 | TRBV6-1
TGTGCCAGCAGTTCGTTTCCGGGACTAGCGGGATCCTACGAGCAGTACTTC | CASSSFPGLAGSYEQYF | . | TRBD2 | TRBJ2-7 | TRBV28
TGCGCCAGCAGCCTTGTGACTAGCGGGCGGGAGACCCAGTACTTC | CASSLVTSGRETQYF | . | TRBD2 | TRBJ2-5 | TRBV5-1
TGTGCCAGCAGTGACCTCCGGCGGGAGACAGATACGCAGTATTTT | CASSDLRRETDTQYF | . | TRBD2 | TRBJ2-3 | TRBV6-1
TGTGCCAGCTCGGACAGCCCCACAGATACGCAGTATTTT | CASSDSPTDTQYF | . | . | TRBJ2-3 | TRBV6-4
TGTGCCAGTAGTATAGGTTTTGGCAGGTTCAATCAGCCCCAGCATTTT | CASSIGFGRFNQPQHF | . | . | TRBJ1-5 | TRBV19
TGTGCCAGTAGTATAGTAACAGGGGCGAGGTTAGGGGAGACCCAGTACTTC | CASSIVTGARLGETQYF | . | TRBD1 | TRBJ2-5 | TRBV19
TGTGCCAGCAGACCAGACAGGGGGCGCAGTGAGACCCAGTACTTC | CASRPDRGRSETQYF | . | TRBD1 | TRBJ2-5 | TRBV2
TGTGCCAGCAGCTCCGGGGGGATTAGCAATCAGCCCCAGCATTTT | CASSSGGISNQPQHF | . | . | TRBJ1-5 | TRBV5-8
TGTGCCAGCAGCCCGCTTGGTCTATCCGAGCAGTACTTC | CASSPLGLSEQYF | . | . | TRBJ2-7 | TRBV4-2
TGCGCCAGCTCCCCGGGCAGGGCCCGAGCTAACTATGGCTACACCTTC | CASSPGRARANYGYTF | . | . | TRBJ1-2 | TRBV5-1
TGCGCCAGCAGCTTGGTAACTGTGAGGGAAGGCGAGCAGTACTTC | CASSLVTVREGEQYF | . | . | TRBJ2-7 | TRBV5-1
TGTGCCTGGAGCGTGGGAGGGTCCGGAAACACCATATATTTT | CAWSVGGSGNTIYF | . | . | TRBJ1-3 | TRBV30
TGTGCCTGGGGGACAGACAGCAATCAGCCCCAGCATTTT | CAWGTDSNQPQHF | . | TRBD1 | TRBJ1-5 | TRBV30